This record concerns one T cell receptor beta chain sequence. This clonotype was picked up one time. Its antigen is unknown. Base qualities are missing; no much larger clone stands one base away. One read offers little support. This record belongs to a study of vaccination and CD4 T cells after COVID-19 (dated by TCRdb to 2021 to 2024). About the study as a whole: SARS-CoV-2 positivity had been established in the convalescent patients by nasal swab PCR, and mild disease was recorded in some 10 of these patients and severe disease in one. The convalescent cohort included six males and four females, with two Hispanic individuals, seven Caucasians, two Asians and one multiracial person. Two doses of either the Pfizer-BioNTech BNT162b2 vaccine (n=8) or the Moderna mRNA-1273 vaccine (n=2) were administered to participants. Post-COVID blood samples from convalescent patients were collected a median of around 110 days after diagnosis, with a range of roughly 30 to 170 days. Post-vaccine blood samples were collected a median of around 10 weeks after the second vaccine dose, ranging from roughly 12 to 250 days. Overlapping spike peptide pools from SARS-CoV-2 and from the common cold coronaviruses HCoV-NL63, HCoV-OC43 and HCoV-229E were used as culture stimuli. As controls, cultures received a CEFX viral epitope pool (the positive control), an HIV-1 Nef peptide pool (the negative control), or no peptide at all. In approximately eleven COVID-19 convalescent patients and a handful of infection-naive healthy vaccine recipients, the spike-specific CD4+ TCR repertoire before mRNA vaccination was compared with the repertoire after mRNA vaccination.

Libraries were constructed by PCR. TCR sequencing of DNA from cultured CD4+ T cells used the Oncomine TCR Beta short-read assay at the Johns Hopkins FTIC core. The QIAamp micro DNA kit was used to extract genomic DNA from the cultured CD4+ T cells. Oncomine TCR Beta libraries from cultured CD4+ T cells were pooled using unique dual indexes and sequenced on an Illumina iSeq 100. In the original analysis: Non-productive sequences were filtered out, and CDR3s that did not start with C, did not end with F or W, or were shorter than 7 amino acids were discarded. The MANAFEST web application identified antigen-specific clonotypes by comparing peptide-stimulated wells against reference wells and other culture wells. To be called positive, a clone needed an FDR below 0.05, an odds ratio above 5, and a productive frequency above 0.1% in at least two of three replicate wells. A clonotype was classed as cross-reactive if the clonotype showed significant expansion both in SARS-CoV-2 spike wells and in at least one common cold coronavirus spike condition. Levenshtein distances (stringdist) and unrooted phylogenetic trees (ape) in R version 3.6.1 were used to assess CDR3 homology. TCRdb took the public reads, trimmed them with fastp at Q25, ran MiXCR for clone calling and kept in-frame beta chains. A single entry per CDR3 protein holds the most common genes and DNA from its merged rows. For this entry, the V and J calls and clone size follow TCRdb and not the study's own pipeline. This sample lists more than 15,000 distinct CDR3 sequences; around 45% were detected once. 4% of the sample is held by the ten biggest clonotypes.

Results the study describes overall, beyond this receptor: Although the median number of SARS-CoV-2-reactive clonotypes went up from more than 20 after infection to some 40 after vaccination, the increase was not significant. The study included relatively few convalescent patients and did not analyze early timepoints after natural infection. Among the post-vaccine SARS-CoV-2-reactive clones in convalescent patients, a median roughly 85% showed up only after vaccination, which suggests vaccine-specific priming. Of the vaccine-specific clones found in convalescent patients, nearly all (304 of 307) were mono-reactive for SARS-CoV-2 spike instead of being cross-reactive with common cold coronaviruses.

The germline V gene supplies CDR1 SGHRS and CDR2 YFSETQ. From its cysteine to its phenylalanine, the CDR3 spans 14 amino acids. CDR3 DNA only is kept here, 42 bases in frame from base 1. V and J are truncated by 2 bases and 2 bases respectively, leaving an intervening sequence of 11 bases. What the treatment or condition label conveys for this sample: roughly ten-day PBMC culture with coronavirus spike peptide pools or control peptides (ViraFEST assay). The study used the ViraFEST assay, which expanded antigen-specific T cells with peptide pools and then identified expanded clonotypes by TCR sequencing. Positive SARS-CoV-2 PCR tests in the convalescent patients dated from March to December 2020, before Alpha, Beta and Delta variants emerged in the United States. Each well held about 2.2 million PBMCs cultured in IMDM containing roughly 5% human AB serum and roughly 10 IU/ml IL-2, with 10 ug/ml peptide pools added. Half of the culture medium was replaced with fresh IL-2-containing medium on days 3 and 7. CD4+ T cells were isolated after roughly eleven days of culture through negative selection using the EasySep CD4+ T cell isolation kit. Ficoll-Paque Plus gradient centrifugation was used to isolate PBMCs from whole blood, and the isolated PBMCs were then either used fresh or cryopreserved at -140C. Triplicate wells were generally used for each culture condition.

The material was CD4+ T cells from blood, cultured in vitro, obtained before SARS-CoV-2 vaccination. The source is a human donor who had recovered from COVID-19. This chain joins TRBV5-1 to TRBJ2-7, with the D assignment possibly TRBD1 or TRBD2, given 5 matching bases for each. The sequenced DNA is TGCGCCAGCAGCTTAAGGACGGGGCCCTACGAGCAGTACTTC. It specifies CASSLRTGPYEQYF.